Below, 3 T cell receptor beta chains from the same sample are listed, as sequenced in a study of blood T cell repertoires in COVID-19. Assay: immunoSEQ multiplex PCR; the TCRdb copy retains only in-frame clones and omits some. The profile shows approximately 270,000 clones, about 91% of them singletons. The sequenced sample consisted of PBMCs or T cells enriched from blood (not recorded which). The receptors stem from a man in his forties who had been exposed to COVID-19.

V gene TRBV6-6 combines with J gene TRBJ2-1; 10 bases match TRBD2. The trim removed 7 bases at V and 8 bases at J, leaving 8 bases unmatched. Per the germline V gene, CDR1 is MNHNY and CDR2 is SVGAGI (reference sequence). The CDR3 is 14 residues long. The DNA of the CDR3 is TGTGCCAGCACCGGGACTAGCGAAAGGGATGAGCAGTTCTTC. Its translation is CASTGTSERDEQFF.

This chain links TRBV27 with TRBJ1-1; D perhaps matches TRBD1 (6 bases). Germline CDR1 is MNHEY and CDR2 is SMNVEV (reference sequence). CDR3 length equals 13 residues. Between the trimmed V and J ends, which lost 4 bases and 3 bases, there was a span of 9 bases. The CDR3 sequence is CASSSTGYTEAFF. DNA for the CDR3: TGTGCCAGCAGTTCCACAGGGTACACTGAAGCTTTCTTT.

Written as DNA, the CDR3 is TGTGCCAGCAGTGTAGCGGGTTTCTACGAGCAGTACTTC. Its protein is CASSVAGFYEQYF. The chain is built from TRBV28 and TRBJ2-7, with 7 bases matching TRBD2. This CDR3 is 13 amino acids long. CDR1 MDHEN and CDR2 SYDVKM come from the germline V gene. V lost 5 bases, J lost 3 bases, and 4 bases stayed unmatched.